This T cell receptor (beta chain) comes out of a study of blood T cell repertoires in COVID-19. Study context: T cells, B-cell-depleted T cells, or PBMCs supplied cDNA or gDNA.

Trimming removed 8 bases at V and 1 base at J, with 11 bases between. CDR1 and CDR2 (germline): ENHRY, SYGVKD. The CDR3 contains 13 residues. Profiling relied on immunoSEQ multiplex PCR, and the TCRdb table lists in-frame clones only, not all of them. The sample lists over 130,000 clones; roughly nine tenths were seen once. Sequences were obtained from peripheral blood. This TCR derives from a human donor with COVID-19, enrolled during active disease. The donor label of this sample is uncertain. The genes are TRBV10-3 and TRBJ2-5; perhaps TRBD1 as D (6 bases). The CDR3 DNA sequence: TGTGCCATCTCCGGACAGACCCAAGAGACCCAGTACTTC. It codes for CAISGQTQETQYF.